The clone carrying this T cell receptor (beta chain) was observed at least ten times. Its antigen is unknown. Using its own MiXCR run on the PCR reads, TCRdb lists one record per CDR3 protein. Seen here are some 650,000 distinct CDR3 sequences, just under 20% observed once, and the top ten hold under 0.95%. CD8+CD4-CCR7+CD45RA+ sorting gave the naive CD8 T cells. The CDR3 is 15 residues long. V lost 2 bases and J lost 1, with 12 bases in between. From germline, CDR1 is GTSNPN and CDR2 SVGIG (reference sequence). This sample was taken from a study of molecular identifiers for immune sequencing clone quantification. Turning to the study itself: In replicates, the authors split RNA from roughly 18,000 or 92,000 naive CD8 cells five ways and sequenced four. Notes on the study in general: Clones with over 20 RNA copies captured over 99% of effector molecules but under 1% of naive ones. Highly expanded clone sizes could be underestimated through barcode sharing by identical TCR molecules.

The receptor comes from a human donor in good health. Some libraries in this study had Jurkat cell RNA spiked in. The sample comprised naive CD8+ T cells from blood, with Jurkat cell RNA spiked in. Subset reported: FACS-sorted CD8+CD4-CCR7+CD45RA+ naive T cells. The chain employs TRBV30 and TRBJ1-5; TRBD1 is a possible D gene (5 bases). In DNA, the CDR3 is TGTGCCTGGAGTCCCGGGACCGCAAGCAATCAGCCCCAGCATTTT. Translating it yields CAWSPGTASNQPQHF. The complete variable domain, with remaining parts taken from reference TRBV30 and TRBJ1-5, reads SQTIHQWPATLVQPVGSPLSLECTVEGTSNPNLYWYRQAAGRGLQLLFYSVGIGQISSEVPQNLSASRPQDRQFILSSKKLLLSDSGFYLCAWSPGTASNQPQHFGDGTRLSIL.